One TCR beta chain is described in this entry. Its antigen specificity is not known. The record has no base qualities; no much larger clone is one base away. The data were taken from a study of CD8 T cells in ankylosing spondylitis (dated by TCRdb to about 2017). At the level of the whole study: T cell receptor beta repertoires were profiled in healthy donors and ankylosing spondylitis patients so that disease-linked TCR variants could be found. The whole study cohort included about a hundred healthy donors and around 24 ankylosing spondylitis patients. Samples of peripheral blood were taken, and for ankylosing spondylitis patients, synovial fluid was collected as well. Here is what the overall study found, with its caveats: A TCR beta motif of seven or eight highly homologous amino acid variants appeared characteristic of blood from ankylosing spondylitis patients. Some motif variants were previously reported in synovial fluid and blood of reactive arthritis patients, suggesting common disease-initiation mechanisms. The disease-linked clones showed a CD8+ phenotype and occurred at relatively low frequencies in peripheral blood. The disease-linked clones were reported to be significantly enriched in matched synovial fluid samples from ankylosing spondylitis patients.

The CDR3, cysteine through phenylalanine, is 15 amino acids long. Of all the DNA, just the CDR3 is kept, 45 bases in frame from base 1. The germline V end is reduced by 1 base and the J end by 10 bases; junction bases left unmatched: 11. CDR1 and CDR2, looked up from the germline V gene (reference sequence), are GTSNPN and SVGIG. Sequencing instrument: Illumina HiSeq 2500. Quantitative 5'-RACE with molecular barcodes was the method used to prepare the TCR beta libraries. The study's processing was this. A new computational method, built on a probabilistic model of VDJ rearrangement, was used to identify disease-linked TCR variants. TCRdb reanalyzed the raw reads on its own, using fastp at Q25 for trimming and MiXCR for clone calling, and kept in-frame beta chains. Rows with one shared CDR3 protein collapse into an entry with the most common genes and DNA. These V and J calls are TCRdb output, not the study's own analysis. A total of over 450,000 distinct CDR3 sequences appear in this sample, 10% to 15% of them only once. The top ten hold approximately 6.2% of the sample.

The chain uses TRBV30 and TRBJ2-1; the central 9 bases match TRBD2. Source material: blood, either unsorted or a sorted T cell fraction (not recorded which). The receptor was isolated from a male donor with ankylosing spondylitis. The CDR3 has the sequence CAWSGEAGGLGEQFF. The DNA reads TGTGCCTGGAGTGGGGAAGCGGGAGGTCTCGGCGAGCAGTTCTTC.